The source of this T cell receptor (beta chain) is a study of blood T cells in healthy people across ages. Study summary: T cells yielded about one barcoded beta molecule per two cells through template switching. General study points: PBMCs went unsorted, and a conclusive naive versus antigen-experienced comparison was therefore prevented. A strong correlation between TCR beta diversity and naive T cell percentage was seen.

A sample-barcoded 5' primer and a J-beta primer mix were used in a second PCR of roughly 7 to 11 cycles. TCRdb reanalysed the 5' RACE reads using MiXCR and keeps one entry per CDR3 protein. The sample shows some 1.7 million distinct CDR3 sequences, roughly 30% of them seen only once. This clonotype showed up just a few times. The antigen remains undetermined. Each sample gave at least 6.5 million isolated PBMCs. Trimming removed 3 bases at V and 6 bases at J, with 21 bases between. From germline, CDR1 is LGHDT and CDR2 YNNKEL (reference sequence). This CDR3 comprises 17 residues. This clonotype was sampled from a young woman in good health. The sample consisted of blood. The genes are TRBV3-1 and TRBJ2-1, with D possibly matching TRBD2 (5 bases). CDR3 nucleotide sequence: TGTGCCAGCAGCCACGACGAGGGCCGTACGAGGTCCAATGAGCAGTTCTTC. The encoded protein is CASSHDEGRTRSNEQFF.